The next 15 T cell receptor beta chains were all read from a single sample in a study of cytomegalovirus exposure and HLA in healthy donors. The PCR was carried out with 60 Vbeta primers and 13 Jbeta primers. The assay was immunoSEQ multiplex PCR, and TCRdb's table has in-frame clones only and misses some. The sample contains over 150,000 clones, about 80% of which appear only once. Specimen: PBMCs. The receptors derive from a woman aged 45-65 years in good health and CMV-seronegative.

The chain is built from TRBV9 and TRBJ2-2; the match to TRBD2 covers 15 bases. Germline trimming cut 2 bases from V and 1 base from J; bases unmatched to any gene: 6. Germline CDR1 reads SGDLS; CDR2 reads YYNGEE. The CDR3 loop spans 19 amino acids. The chain's CDR3 is CASSVGLAGGTRNTGELFF. CDR3 coding DNA: TGTGCCAGCAGCGTGGGACTAGCGGGAGGCACCCGGAACACCGGGGAGCTGTTTTTT.

The J gene is TRBJ2-5, the V gene TRBV14, with 12 bases that match TRBD1. Germline-derived CDR1 and CDR2 are SGHDN and FVKESK. This CDR3 contains 15 residues. The ends lost 4 bases at V and 5 bases at J; junction bases unmatched: 5. Here the CDR3 DNA reads TGTGCCAGCAGCCTACCGGGACAGGGGGCGGAGACCCAGTACTTC. Translated: CASSLPGQGAETQYF.

The chain is built from TRBV18 and TRBJ1-1, with TRBD1 as a possible D gene (6 bases). The length of the CDR3 is 13 residues. Germline V lookup: CDR1 KGHSH, CDR2 LQKENI. Trimming took 3 bases from V and 3 from J, leaving 8 bases between them. This CDR3 reads CASSPQGHTEAFF. Here the CDR3 DNA reads TGTGCCAGCTCACCTCAGGGGCACACTGAAGCTTTCTTT.

The chain carries TRBV7-2 and TRBJ1-2; D is perhaps TRBD1 (6 bases). The CDR3 contains 14 residues. Per the germline V gene, CDR1 is SGHTA and CDR2 is FQGNSA. V was shortened by 3 bases and J by 3 bases, with 11 bases between the two germline ends. The CDR3 DNA is TGTGCCAGCAGCTTTACGGGGGGCTACTATGGCTACACCTTC. It codes for CASSFTGGYYGYTF.

The CDR3 here is CASSLPPTQVEETQYF. CDR3 sequence (DNA): TGTGCCAGCAGCCTACCCCCAACGCAGGTGGAAGAGACCCAGTACTTC. The rearrangement links TRBV7-9 to TRBJ2-5; D is undetermined. CDR1 and CDR2 (germline): SEHNR, FQNEAQ (reference sequence). The germline V and J ends were trimmed by 5 bases and 3 bases, with 19 bases remaining between them. The length of the CDR3 is 16 residues.

This clone was seen a handful of times. The V gene is TRBV19, the J gene TRBJ2-1; 10 bases agree with TRBD2. V was clipped by 3 bases and J by 5 bases; unmatched bases: 10. This CDR3 is 17 amino acids long. Germline V CDR1 and CDR2: LNHDA, SQIVND (reference sequence). CDR3 sequence reads: CASSIREGTSAHNEQFF. The CDR3 DNA is TGTGCCAGTAGTATTAGGGAGGGGACTAGCGCCCACAATGAGCAGTTCTTC.

This rearrangement joins TRBV2 to TRBJ2-7, with TRBD2 matching over 7 bases. Germline V gives CDR1 SNHLY, CDR2 FYNNEI. CDR3 length: 13 amino acids. The V and J ends lost 6 bases and 3 bases, in that order; junction bases with no gene match: 5. As DNA, the CDR3 is TGTGCCAGCAGGGCGACTAGCAGCTACGAGCAGTACTTC. Amino acids: CASRATSSYEQYF.

This sequence joins TRBV5-4 and TRBJ2-1; 12 nucleotides line up with TRBD2. Germline CDR1 SGHNT, CDR2 YYREEE (reference sequence). V shed 4 bases and J 6 bases; nucleotides not matched to a gene: 5. The CDR3 is made up of 15 amino acids. CDR3 protein: CASSLTSGSRNEQFF. CDR3 DNA: TGTGCCAGCAGCCTGACTAGCGGGAGTCGCAATGAGCAGTTCTTC.

The chain employs TRBV30 and TRBJ1-1; 9 nucleotides line up with TRBD1. V lost 4 bases, J lost 0 bases, and 9 bases stayed unmatched. The CDR3 length is 16 residues. Germline V gene sequence: CDR1 GTSNPN, CDR2 SVGIG (reference sequence). The CDR3 sequence is CAWTTYRGLMNTEAFF. The CDR3 DNA is TGTGCCTGGACGACCTACAGGGGGCTGATGAACACTGAAGCTTTCTTT.

The V gene is TRBV5-1, the J gene TRBJ2-1, with 8 bases that match TRBD2. J was trimmed by 10 bases and V by 0 bases; bases with no gene match: 3. Germline loops: CDR1 SGHRS, CDR2 YFSETQ. This CDR3 has 13 residues. The CDR3 nucleotides are TGCGCCAGCAGCTTGGTTCCTAGCGGGGAGCAGTTCTTC. Translating gives CASSLVPSGEQFF.

As regards this clone: A junction boundary mismatches the germline segment, possibly from a read error. The chain carries TRBV4-1 and TRBJ2-7; D might be TRBD1 (6 bases). This CDR3 spans 16 amino acids. Germline CDR1 MGHRA, CDR2 YSYEKL. The CDR3 loop reads CASSQGPYQGYYERYF. CDR3 bases: TGCGCCAGCAGCCAAGGCCCCTACCAGGGGTACTACGAGCGGTACTTC.

The chain has TRBV7-9 and TRBJ2-2; TRBD1 agrees at 8 bases. With V trimmed by 6 bases and J by 0 bases, 9 bases remained unmatched. The germline V gene has CDR1 SEHNR and CDR2 FQNEAQ (reference sequence). The CDR3 extends over 17 amino acids. CDR3 sequence: CASSSGQVGTNTGELFF. For the CDR3, the DNA is TGTGCCAGCAGTTCGGGACAGGTGGGGACGAACACCGGGGAGCTGTTTTTT.

V and J are TRBV2 and TRBJ2-5; 12 nucleotides match TRBD2. This CDR3 is built from 15 residues. Trimming cost V 4 bases and J 5 bases; bases outside gene matches: 5. Germline V lookup: CDR1 SNHLY, CDR2 FYNNEI. In nucleotides, the CDR3 is TGTGCCAGCAGTGGGCTAGCGGGAGGGAGTGAGACCCAGTACTTC. It encodes CASSGLAGGSETQYF.

Remarks on this clone: One end of the junction does not line up with germline, which may come from a read error. The J gene is TRBJ1-3, the V gene TRBV7-2; 11 bases agree with TRBD1. Germline V CDR1 and CDR2: SGHTA, FQGNSA. This CDR3 has 17 residues. CDR3 sequence (DNA): TGTGTCAGCAGCCGAAGGACAGGGGGCGCGTGGGGAAACACCATATATTTT. It translates to CVSSRRTGGAWGNTIYF.

The chain is built from TRBV28 and TRBJ1-5; 8 positions match TRBD1. The V gene's germline CDR1 is MDHEN and CDR2 SYDVKM. The V gene end was trimmed by 6 bases and the J gene end by 0 bases; junction bases not matched to a gene: 4. The CDR3 runs 15 residues. The CDR3 bases are TGTGCCAGCAGCCCGGGACAGGCTAGCAATCAGCCCCAGCATTTT. Translated: CASSPGQASNQPQHF.